One and the same sample provided the 26 T cell receptor beta chains below, sequenced in a study of blood T cell repertoires in COVID-19. TCRdb's table, derived via immunoSEQ multiplex PCR, lists solely in-frame clones and lacks some. The sample consists of approximately 350,000 clones, about 90% of them appearing once. Sequencing was performed on peripheral blood. The receptors were sampled from a woman younger than 45 with COVID-19, enrolled during active disease.

The chain has TRBV10-1 and TRBJ2-3; 13 bases map to TRBD2. The length of the CDR3 is 17 residues. Germline loops: CDR1 WNHNN, CDR2 SYGVQD (reference sequence). V gave up 7 bases and J gave up 0 bases; unmatched junction bases: 7. CDR3 DNA sequence: TGCGCCAGCAAACGCGGGACTAGCGGGGACAGCACAGATACGCAGTATTTT. This translates into CASKRGTSGDSTDTQYF.

The chain joins TRBV28 to TRBJ2-1; 10 bases agree with TRBD1. CDR1 and CDR2 from the germline V gene are MDHEN and SYDVKM. V shed 5 bases and J 7 bases; nucleotides not matched to a gene: 5. The CDR3 length is 14 residues. The DNA for the CDR3 is TGTGCCAGCAGTAGACAGGGGGCTCTGAATGAGCAGTTCTTC. It yields the protein CASSRQGALNEQFF.

V usage is TRBV7-9 and J usage is TRBJ2-5; tentatively, D is TRBD1 (5 bases). The CDR3 runs 14 residues. The ends were cut back, 2 bases at V and 2 bases at J, with 9 bases in the middle. Germline CDR1 reads SEHNR; CDR2 reads FQNEAQ (reference sequence). CDR3 nucleotide sequence: TGTGCCAGCAGCTTATCTTCAGGGCAAGAGACCCAGTACTTC. Amino acid sequence: CASSLSSGQETQYF. Combining the CDR3 with reference TRBV7-9 and TRBJ2-5 gives the whole variable domain DTGVSQNPRHKITKRGQNVTFRCDPISEHNRLYWYRQTLGQGPEFLTYFQNEAQLEKSRLLSDRFSAERPKGSFSTLEIQRTEQGDSAMYLCASSLSSGQETQYFGPGTRLLVL.

CDR3 protein: CASKGLAGGADTQYF. DNA of the CDR3: TGTGCCAGCAAGGGACTAGCGGGAGGGGCAGATACGCAGTATTTT. The J gene is TRBJ2-3, the V gene TRBV2; 16 bases agree with TRBD2. V lost 7 bases and J lost 4; bases outside the gene matches: 2. CDR1 and CDR2 from the germline V gene are SNHLY and FYNNEI. CDR3 length: 15 amino acids.

The chain joins TRBV6-5 to TRBJ1-5; 8 bases line up with TRBD1. This CDR3 comprises 13 residues. The germline gives CDR1 MNHEY, CDR2 SVGAGI. The trim removed 7 bases at V and 6 bases at J, leaving 5 bases unmatched. Here the CDR3 reads CASTPGGGQPQHF. The CDR3 DNA is TGTGCCAGCACACCAGGGGGCGGTCAGCCCCAGCATTTT.

The chain employs TRBV7-9 and TRBJ2-3; TRBD1 matches 7 bases. The CDR3 consists of 14 residues. CDR1 is SEHNR and CDR2 is FQNEAQ in the germline V gene (reference sequence). V shed 1 base, J shed 4 bases, and the junction held 2 bases outside the gene matches. The CDR3 DNA is TGTGCCAGCAGCTTAGAAGGGGGCGCAGATACGCAGTATTTT. Protein sequence: CASSLEGGADTQYF.

Only a few counts were recorded for this clone. V is TRBV4-2 and J is TRBJ1-5; the D is unclear. This CDR3 has 18 residues. Germline CDR1 reads LGHNA; CDR2 reads YNFKEQ. V was pared by 2 bases and J by 0 bases, with 17 bases between. CDR3 in DNA: TGTGCCAGCAGCCAATCCCTCGTGGGCACAAATAGCAATCAGCCCCAGCATTTT. It translates to CASSQSLVGTNSNQPQHF.

The chain has TRBV29-1 and TRBJ1-2; no clear D. Looked up from germline, CDR1 is SQVTM and CDR2 is ANQGSEA. The germline V and J ends were trimmed by 2 bases and 4 bases, with 14 bases remaining between them. This CDR3 is built from 14 residues. Here the CDR3 DNA reads TGCAGCGTTGAACAGTCCCTACTAGGCTATGGCTACACCTTC. As protein: CSVEQSLLGYGYTF. Based on the CDR3 plus reference TRBV29-1 and TRBJ1-2, the full variable domain is SAVISQKPSRDICQRGTSLTIQCQVDSQVTMMFWYRQQPGQSLTLIATANQGSEATYESGFVIDKFPISRPNLTFSTLTVSNMSPEDSSIYLCSVEQSLLGYGYTFGSGTRLTVV.

The rearrangement uses TRBV2 and TRBJ1-3, with 10 bases fitting TRBD1. The germline V gene encodes CDR1 SNHLY and CDR2 FYNNEI. This CDR3 has 16 amino acids. J gave up 2 bases and V 7 bases, and 8 bases lay outside the gene matches. CDR3: CASNNRDRGPGNTIYF. The DNA of the CDR3 is TGTGCCAGCAACAACCGGGACAGGGGACCTGGAAACACCATATATTTT. Filled out from reference TRBV2 and TRBJ1-3, the complete variable domain reads EPEVTQTPSHQVTQMGQEVILRCVPISNHLYFYWYRQILGQKVEFLVSFYNNEISEKSEIFDDQFSVERPDGSNFTLKIRSTKLEDSAMYFCASNNRDRGPGNTIYFGEGSWLTVV.

The chain couples TRBV7-9 to TRBJ2-2; 10 nucleotides agree with TRBD2. CDR3 length equals 16 residues. V shed 3 bases, J shed 3 bases, and the junction held 4 bases outside the gene matches. Germline assignment: CDR1 SEHNR and CDR2 FQNEAQ (reference sequence). The CDR3, as DNA: TGTGCCAGCAGCTTGAATAGCGGGAGGCACACCGGGGAGCTGTTTTTT. It is translated as CASSLNSGRHTGELFF.

The rearrangement uses TRBV28 and TRBJ2-5; unclear D gene. This CDR3 is 13 amino acids long. CDR1 is MDHEN, CDR2 SYDVKM, per germline. Trimming removed 2 bases from V and 1 base from J, with 5 bases in between. The CDR3 loop reads CASSLGLQETQYF. In DNA, the CDR3 is TGTGCCAGCAGTTTAGGGCTCCAAGAGACCCAGTACTTC.

This clone was seen a few times. The chain couples TRBV14 to TRBJ2-2; D remains ambiguous. Per germline, CDR1 SGHDN and CDR2 FVKESK. V lost 0 bases to trimming and J lost 6 bases, with 14 bases between them. CDR3 length: 16 residues. CDR3 coding DNA: TGTGCCAGCAGCCAAGACCCCCTGACCCGGGCCGGGGAGCTGTTTTTT. Translation: CASSQDPLTRAGELFF.

This sequence joins TRBV28 and TRBJ2-1, with D perhaps matching TRBD2 (5 bases). The V end was cut by 7 bases, the J end by 0 bases, with 16 bases between. The CDR3 loop spans 16 amino acids. Per germline, CDR1 MDHEN and CDR2 SYDVKM. As DNA, the CDR3 is TGTGCCAGCAAGCGGATCGGCGAGAGCTCCTACAATGAGCAGTTCTTC. Residues: CASKRIGESSYNEQFF.

The CDR3 sequence is CASSGGLAGVGETQYF. DNA for the CDR3: TGTGCCAGCAGCGGCGGACTAGCGGGAGTCGGGGAGACCCAGTACTTC. The genes are TRBV7-2 and TRBJ2-5; TRBD2 matches 13 bases. CDR3 length: 16 amino acids. After removal of 5 bases from V and 5 bases from J, the junction contained 8 bases not matched to a gene. Germline assignment: CDR1 SGHTA and CDR2 FQGNSA. Together with reference TRBV7-2 and TRBJ2-5, the CDR3 gives the full variable domain: GAGVSQSPSNKVTEKGKDVELRCDPISGHTALYWYRQSLGQGLEFLIYFQGNSAPDKSGLPSDRFSAERTGGSVSTLTIQRTQQEDSAVYLCASSGGLAGVGETQYFGPGTRLLVL.

The V and J genes are TRBV11-3 and TRBJ2-3; 12 bases map to TRBD2. Losses at the gene ends were 8 bases for V and 0 bases for J; bases not matched to a gene: 6. Germline CDR1 SGHNT, CDR2 YENEEA. The CDR3 length is 16 residues. Here the CDR3 reads CASASGTSGSTDTQYF. The CDR3, as DNA: TGTGCCAGCGCCTCCGGGACTAGCGGGAGCACAGATACGCAGTATTTT.

The chain couples TRBV28 to TRBJ2-7; weak D call: TRBD1 (6 bases). Germline CDR1 MDHEN, CDR2 SYDVKM. The CDR3 is 16 amino acids. V dropped 6 bases and J dropped 3 bases, with 21 bases sitting between them. In nucleotides, the CDR3 is TGTGCCAGCAGCCCTCTTAGAGAAGTGGACAGCTACGAGCAGTACTTC. Translated: CASSPLREVDSYEQYF.

This chain joins TRBV5-1 and TRBJ1-5; unclear D gene. Germline V gene sequence: CDR1 SGHRS, CDR2 YFSETQ. V was trimmed by 4 bases and J by 6 bases, leaving 14 bases between them. The CDR3 is 14 amino acids. CDR3 coding DNA: TGCGCCAGCAGCATTGAGGCGGATGCTCAGCCCCAGCATTTT. Its protein product is CASSIEADAQPQHF.

The chain links TRBV19 to TRBJ2-7; D might be TRBD2 (6 bases). The ends were cut back, 7 bases at V and 2 bases at J, with 12 bases in the middle. Germline assignment: CDR1 LNHDA and CDR2 SQIVND (reference sequence). This CDR3 has 13 amino acids. This CDR3 reads CASTPGGPYEQYV. Written as DNA, the CDR3 is TGTGCCAGTACCCCCGGGGGACCCTACGAGCAGTACGTC.

The rearrangement links TRBV6-1 to TRBJ1-2, with 8 bases that match TRBD1. The ends lost 5 bases at V and 6 bases at J; junction bases unmatched: 5. The CDR3 has 13 amino acids. The germline gives CDR1 MNHNS, CDR2 SASEGT. Written as DNA, the CDR3 is TGTGCCAGCAGTCTTACAGGGGGGGATGGCTACACCTTC. As protein: CASSLTGGDGYTF.

The gene calls are TRBV28 and TRBJ1-5; D might be TRBD1 (5 bases). Germline assignment: CDR1 MDHEN and CDR2 SYDVKM. Trimming removed 2 bases from V and 7 bases from J, with 15 bases in between. The CDR3 has 15 amino acids. The CDR3 nucleotides read TGTGCCAGCAGTTTAACCAGGGCTTTCTTCCAGCCCCAGCATTTT. Its translation: CASSLTRAFFQPQHF.

The V and J genes are TRBV10-2 and TRBJ2-5; 8 bases agree with TRBD2. The ends lost 1 base at V and 4 bases at J; junction bases unmatched: 8. Germline lookup yields CDR1 WSHSY and CDR2 SAAADI. The CDR3 totals 16 residues. This chain's CDR3 is CASSEWAGGQPETQYF. Here the CDR3 DNA reads TGCGCCAGCAGTGAGTGGGCGGGGGGCCAACCAGAGACCCAGTACTTC.

This chain links TRBV4-3 with TRBJ2-1; 16 bases map to TRBD2. Looked up from germline, CDR1 is LGHNA and CDR2 is YSLEER. The CDR3 sequence is 14 residues long. J was trimmed by 15 bases and V by 6 bases; bases with no gene match: 8. The CDR3 region has the DNA TGCGCCAGCAGTTGGGGACTAGCGGGAGGGAAGTGGTTCTTC. Translated, it gives CASSWGLAGGKWFF.

CDR3: CASSTSSPRQYGSEQYF. CDR3 DNA sequence: TGTGCCAGCAGTACCTCCTCCCCGAGACAGTACGGGTCCGAGCAGTACTTC. The chain is built from TRBV27 and TRBJ2-7; D is perhaps TRBD1 (5 bases). This CDR3 spans 17 amino acids. The germline V gene encodes CDR1 MNHEY and CDR2 SMNVEV (reference sequence). Trimming left V 5 bases short and J 6 bases short, with 26 bases between.

The rearrangement joins TRBV27 to TRBJ2-2; 7 positions match TRBD1. The CDR3 has 13 amino acids. Germline lookup yields CDR1 MNHEY and CDR2 SMNVEV (reference sequence). Trimming removed 4 bases from V and 7 bases from J; junction bases left unmatched: 3. The CDR3 is CASSSQGLGELFF. As DNA, the CDR3 is TGTGCCAGCAGTTCACAGGGGCTCGGGGAGCTGTTTTTT.

V is TRBV30 and J is TRBJ2-3; 10 bases are a match to TRBD2. V lost 3 bases, J lost 0 bases, and 0 bases stayed unmatched. The length of the CDR3 is 14 residues. Germline V lookup: CDR1 GTSNPN, CDR2 SVGIG (reference sequence). CDR3 sequence: CAWRLAGSTDTQYF. CDR3 nucleotide sequence: TGTGCCTGGAGACTAGCGGGGAGCACAGATACGCAGTATTTT.

The chain recombines TRBV18 with TRBJ1-5, with a possible D match to TRBD1 (5 bases). CDR1 KGHSH and CDR2 LQKENI come from the germline V gene. V lost 2 bases and J lost 6, with 11 bases in between. The CDR3 extends over 14 amino acids. CDR3 sequence: CASSPGARSQPQHF. The CDR3 DNA follows: TGTGCCAGCTCACCAGGGGCCAGAAGTCAGCCCCAGCATTTT. Together with reference TRBV18 and TRBJ1-5, the CDR3 gives the full variable domain: NAGVMQNPRHLVRRRGQEARLRCSPMKGHSHVYWYRQLPEEGLKFMVYLQKENIIDESGMPKERFSAEFPKEGPSILRIQQVVRGDSAAYFCASSPGARSQPQHFGDGTRLSIL.